A selection of T cell receptor beta chains follows, all from one sample in a study of blood T cell repertoires in COVID-19. The data were produced by immunoSEQ multiplex PCR, yet TCRdb's version contains in-frame clones alone and is incomplete. The profile shows about 70,000 clones, approximately 85% of them singletons. Sequencing was performed on peripheral blood. The receptors shown here come from a man older than 75 with acute or convalescent COVID-19. Each CDR3 is given with its conserved first and last residue. A D gene is named only where the DNA matches it firmly. A row's size may be missing; if present it is once, few, many or a size class.

CDR3	DNA	size	D	V	J
CASSLRQGYGYTF	TGTGCCAGCAGCTTGAGACAGGGGTATGGCTACACCTTC	.	TRBD1	TRBV7-9	TRBJ1-2
CASSLVLDGSTDTQYF	TGTGCCAGCAGCTTGGTTCTTGACGGGAGCACAGATACGCAGTATTTT	.	.	TRBV5-4	TRBJ2-3
CASGGGGTDTQYF	TGTGCCAGCGGCGGGGGGGGCACAGATACGCAGTATTTT	once	TRBD2	TRBV9	TRBJ2-3
CASSAQGAGAKNIQYF	TGTGCCAGCAGCGCACAGGGTGCTGGGGCCAAAAACATTCAGTACTTC	.	.	TRBV3-1/TRBV3-2	TRBJ2-4
CASRFGLAYNEQFF	TGTGCCAGCAGATTCGGACTAGCTTACAATGAGCAGTTCTTC	.	TRBD2	TRBV6-5	TRBJ2-1
CASSQDPRDSPLHF	TGTGCCAGCAGCCAAGATCCCCGCGATTCACCCCTCCACTTT	.	.	TRBV3-1/TRBV3-2	TRBJ1-6
CASSFYGDRDNEQFF	TGTGCCAGCAGTTTCTACGGCGACAGGGACAATGAGCAGTTCTTC	.	TRBD1	TRBV28	TRBJ2-1
CASSLALDRGTDTQYF	TGTGCCAGCAGCTTAGCGCTGGACAGGGGTACAGATACGCAGTATTTT	.	TRBD1	TRBV7-2	TRBJ2-3
CASSRRQGGGANVLTF	TGTGCCAGCAGCCGAAGACAGGGAGGAGGGGCCAACGTCCTGACTTTC	once	.	TRBV3-1/TRBV3-2	TRBJ2-6
CASGTGAYNEQFF	TGTGCCAGCGGGACAGGGGCCTACAATGAGCAGTTCTTC	.	TRBD1	TRBV12-3/TRBV12-4	TRBJ2-1
CASSQSDRGPYEQYF	TGCGCCAGCAGCCAATCCGACAGGGGTCCCTACGAGCAGTACTTC	.	TRBD1	TRBV4-3	TRBJ2-7
CASSSGDGNTEAFF	TGTGCCAGCAGCTCAGGGGATGGGAACACTGAAGCTTTCTTT	.	.	TRBV11-3	TRBJ1-1
CASSVRTVNNSPLHF	TGTGCCAGCAGCGTGAGGACAGTCAATAATTCACCCCTCCACTTT	.	.	TRBV11-1	TRBJ1-6
CASSSQAGPVDNSPLHF	TGTGCCAGCAGCTCCCAGGCGGGACCCGTGGATAATTCACCCCTCCACTTT	few	.	TRBV28	TRBJ1-6
CASSEPVYGGNTGELFF	TGTGCCAGCAGTGAGCCTGTGTACGGAGGAAACACCGGGGAGCTGTTTTTT	.	.	TRBV25-1	TRBJ2-2
CASSSLRTGTSYGYTF	TGTGCCAGTAGTTCTCTCCGGACAGGAACTTCCTATGGCTACACCTTC	.	TRBD1	TRBV19	TRBJ1-2
CTGDRYGEKLFF	TGCACCGGAGACAGGTACGGTGAAAAACTGTTTTTT	.	.	TRBV1	TRBJ1-4
CASRNSGLTGELFF	TGTGCCAGCAGGAATAGCGGGCTTACCGGGGAGCTGTTTTTT	once	TRBD2	TRBV5-8	TRBJ2-2
CAWSVRGGPIHEQYF	TGTGCCTGGAGTGTACGGGGGGGCCCTATCCACGAGCAGTACTTC	.	TRBD2	TRBV30	TRBJ2-7
CASSQVRDQPQHF	TGCGCCAGCAGCCAAGTCAGGGATCAGCCCCAGCATTTT	.	.	TRBV4-3	TRBJ1-5
CASRVLLNTEAFF	TGTGCCAGCAGGGTGCTATTAAACACTGAAGCTTTCTTT	.	.	TRBV7-8	TRBJ1-1
CASSEEGLGYGYTF	TGTGCCAGCAGTGAGGAGGGCCTGGGCTATGGCTACACCTTC	.	.	TRBV25-1	TRBJ1-2
CASSLTGGANEKLFF	TGCGCCAGCAGCTTAACAGGGGGCGCGAATGAAAAACTGTTTTTT	.	TRBD1	TRBV5-1	TRBJ1-4
CASSSGALRKSYEQYF	TGTGCCAGCAGCTCAGGGGCGCTTAGAAAGTCCTACGAGCAGTACTTC	.	.	TRBV28	TRBJ2-7
CASNYRGTVYGYTF	TGTGCCAGTAATTACAGGGGGACCGTCTATGGCTACACCTTC	.	TRBD1	TRBV19	TRBJ1-2
CASSQMGLAGLQETQYF	TGTGCCAGCAGCCAAATGGGACTAGCGGGGCTCCAAGAGACCCAGTACTTC	.	TRBD2	TRBV3-1/TRBV3-2	TRBJ2-5
CASSLSGGEVEQYF	TGTGCCAGCAGCCTTAGCGGGGGAGAGGTCGAGCAGTACTTC	.	TRBD2	TRBV7-2	TRBJ2-7
CASSLGPTGVNSPLHF	TGTGCCAGCAGCTTGGGGCCGACAGGGGTGAATTCACCCCTCCACTTT	.	TRBD1	TRBV5-4	TRBJ1-6
CASSLGGRADTQYF	TGTGCCAGCAGCCTCGGAGGGCGCGCAGATACGCAGTATTTT	.	.	TRBV6-5	TRBJ2-3
CAISFLQREAAGANVLTF	TGTGCCATCAGCTTTCTACAGCGGGAAGCCGCTGGGGCCAACGTCCTGACTTTC	.	TRBD2	TRBV10-3	TRBJ2-6
CASSLVGFAGSEAFF	TGTGCCAGCAGCTTGGTCGGGTTTGCGGGTTCGGAAGCTTTCTTT	.	.	TRBV5-4	TRBJ1-1
CASSNQGNYEQYF	TGTGCCAGTAGTAACCAGGGAAACTACGAGCAGTACTTC	.	.	TRBV19	TRBJ2-7
CASSLTSGTGTDTQYF	TGCGCCAGCAGCTTGACTAGCGGGACGGGGACAGATACGCAGTATTTT	.	TRBD2	TRBV5-1	TRBJ2-3
CASRREQGLVGLAKNIQYF	TGTGCCAGCAGAAGGGAACAGGGGCTGGTCGGGTTAGCCAAAAACATTCAGTACTTC	.	TRBD1	TRBV28	TRBJ2-4
CSVGYGGPSNEQFF	TGCAGCGTTGGCTACGGGGGTCCCTCCAATGAGCAGTTCTTC	.	.	TRBV29-1	TRBJ2-1
CASSEVSNRGSYEQYF	TGTGCCAGCAGTGAAGTCTCTAATCGGGGTTCCTACGAGCAGTACTTC	.	.	TRBV25-1	TRBJ2-7
CATSEGQAPAYEQYF	TGTGCCACCAGTGAGGGACAGGCCCCCGCCTACGAGCAGTACTTC	.	TRBD1	TRBV24-1	TRBJ2-7
CASSSPGLAAYEQYF	TGTGCCAGCAGCTCTCCGGGACTAGCGGCCTACGAGCAGTACTTC	.	TRBD2	TRBV7-2	TRBJ2-7
CASRRTGNNQPQHF	TGCGCCAGCAGGCGAACAGGGAACAATCAGCCCCAGCATTTT	.	.	TRBV4-1	TRBJ1-5
CASSPEGQGMGTEAFF	TGTGCCAGCAGCCCCGAGGGACAGGGAATGGGCACTGAAGCTTTCTTT	.	TRBD1	TRBV5-6	TRBJ1-1
CVRSLSGDSYGYTF	TGTGTCAGAAGCTTATCCGGGGACAGCTATGGCTACACCTTC	few	.	TRBV7-5	TRBJ1-2
CASSYSPGRGTGELFF	TGTGCCAGCAGTTACTCACCGGGTCGTGGAACCGGGGAGCTGTTTTTT	.	.	TRBV6-5	TRBJ2-2
CASSTGAGPDTQYF	TGTGCCAGCAGCACCGGGGCGGGGCCAGATACGCAGTATTTT	.	.	TRBV7-2	TRBJ2-3
CASSFPGQGRQPQHF	TGTGCCAGCAGTTTTCCGGGACAGGGACGGCAGCCCCAGCATTTT	.	TRBD1	TRBV28	TRBJ1-5
CASSLLETGNSPLHF	TGTGCCAGCAGCTTACTAGAAACAGGGAATTCACCCCTCCACTTT	.	.	TRBV7-9	TRBJ1-6
CASSGGKGAGYLSSGANVLTF	TGCGCCAGCAGTGGGGGAAAGGGGGCGGGATACTTAAGCTCTGGGGCCAACGTCCTGACTTTC	.	.	TRBV10-2	TRBJ2-6
CASSPGNNQPQHF	TGTGCCAGCAGCCCAGGAAACAATCAGCCCCAGCATTTT	few	.	TRBV12-3/TRBV12-4	TRBJ1-5
CASSPLVVTGELFF	TGTGCCAGCAGCCCCCTGGTAGTAACCGGGGAGCTGTTTTTT	few	.	TRBV7-2	TRBJ2-2
CASSSAQGNYGYTF	TGTGCCAGCAGTTCCGCACAGGGCAACTATGGCTACACCTTC	.	.	TRBV28	TRBJ1-2
CASREDDGPSYNEQFF	TGTGCCAGCCGGGAGGACGACGGACCCTCCTACAATGAGCAGTTCTTC	once	.	TRBV21-1	TRBJ2-1